The rows below give T cell receptor beta chains drawn from one sample of a study of tumor and adjacent non-tumor tissue in lung cancer. MiXCR, run by TCRdb on the multiplex PCR reads, gives a single entry per CDR3 protein. The table has about 90,000 distinct CDR3 sequences, roughly 77% seen once. Sequenced material: distant non-tumor lung tissue. These receptors came from a woman aged 45-65 years with non-small cell lung cancer. CDR3s include the opening cysteine and the closing phenylalanine or tryptophan. D genes are given only for firm matches. Clone size is stated in some rows and not others, as once, few, many or a class when expanded.

cdr3_length	j_call	clone_size	d_call	v_call	cdr3_aa	cdr3_nt
15	TRBJ1-2	-	-	TRBV6-2/TRBV6-3	CASSYVQGVSNGYTF	TGTGCCAGCAGTTACGTACAGGGCGTGTCCAATGGCTACACCTTC
16	TRBJ2-2	once	TRBD2	TRBV6-1	CAGSEDHGRVTGELFF	TGTGCCGGCAGTGAAGATCACGGGAGGGTCACCGGGGAGCTGTTTTTT
11	TRBJ2-3	-	-	TRBV29-1	CSVSSTDTLYF	TGCAGTGTTTCTAGCACAGATACGCTGTATTTT
14	TRBJ2-1	-	-	TRBV4-1	CASGQAPEGDEQFF	TGCGCCAGCGGCCAGGCGCCGGAGGGAGATGAGCAGTTCTTC
18	TRBJ1-4	few	-	TRBV6-6	CASSCMGSTLATNEKLFF	TGTGCCAGCAGTTGCATGGGCAGCACCCTTGCAACTAATGAAAAACTGTTTTTT
15	TRBJ2-7	-	TRBD1	TRBV11-2	CASSNGTGRTYDRYF	TGTGCCAGCAGCAACGGGACAGGGCGCACCTACGATCGGTACTTC
17	TRBJ2-2	-	TRBD2	TRBV6-1	CASGVKTSGIGDGELFF	TGTGCCAGCGGAGTAAAGACTAGCGGGATCGGTGACGGGGAGCTGTTTTTT
18	TRBJ2-5	-	-	TRBV10-1	CARSDTSPWGKHQETQYF	TGCGCCAGGAGTGATACGTCGCCGTGGGGGAAACACCAAGAGACCCAGTACTTC
13	TRBJ2-1	many	-	TRBV29-1	CSVAPDYRNEQFF	TGCAGCGTAGCGCCGGACTATCGGAATGAGCAGTTCTTC
14	TRBJ2-2	-	-	TRBV5-1	CASSLGQTSGELFF	TGCGCGAGTAGCCTCGGACAGACCTCCGGGGAGTTGTTTTTT
13	TRBJ1-6	-	-	TRBV28	CASRFSGTGTLNF	TGTGCCAGCAGATTTAGCGGGACTGGGACCCTCAACTTT
15	TRBJ2-5	-	TRBD1	TRBV4-1	CASSHSGQGVETQYF	TGCGCCAGCAGTCACTCGGGACAGGGGGTAGAAACCCAGTACTTC
14	TRBJ2-2	-	-	TRBV6-5	CVSRGGLDTGKLFF	TGTGTCAGCAGAGGCGGGTTGGACACCGGGAAGCTGTTTTTT
16	TRBJ2-1	few	TRBD2	TRBV11-1	CASSPYGASGIDEQFF	TGTGCCAGCAGCCCATACGGGGCTAGCGGGATTGATGAGCAGTTCTTC
18	TRBJ2-1	many	TRBD2	TRBV28	CASSSHGGGSGRYNEQFF	TGTGCCAGCAGTTCCCACGGGGGGGGTAGCGGGAGATACAATGAGCAGTTCTTC
13	TRBJ2-7	-	-	TRBV11-2	CASSPGGLYEQYF	TGTGCTAGCAGCCCGGGCGGGCTCTATGAGCAGTACTTC
15	TRBJ2-3	-	-	TRBV14	CASSQDSKRSDTQYF	TGTGCCAGCAGCCAAGATTCTAAAAGGTCAGATACGCAGTATTTT
12	TRBJ2-1	-	-	TRBV28	CAMQYSHNEQFF	TGTGCCATGCAGTACAGTCACAATGAGCAGTTCTTC
16	TRBJ2-1	-	TRBD1	TRBV11-2	CTSSLEPGQGLTEQLF	TGTACCAGCAGTTTGGAACCGGGACAGGGACTCACTGAGCAGTTGTTC
14	TRBJ2-5	-	TRBD2	TRBV11-2	CASSLVVAGGTQYF	TGTGCCAGCAGCTTAGTAGTAGCGGGGGGGACCCAGTACTTC
14	TRBJ2-3	-	TRBD2	TRBV20-1	CSARVARGGDTQYF	TGCAGCGCTAGAGTAGCTCGCGGGGGAGATACGCAGTATTTT
13	TRBJ1-4	-	-	TRBV11-2	CTSSLDPVGELFF	TGTACCAGCAGCTTAGATCCCGTAGGGGAACTGTTTTTC